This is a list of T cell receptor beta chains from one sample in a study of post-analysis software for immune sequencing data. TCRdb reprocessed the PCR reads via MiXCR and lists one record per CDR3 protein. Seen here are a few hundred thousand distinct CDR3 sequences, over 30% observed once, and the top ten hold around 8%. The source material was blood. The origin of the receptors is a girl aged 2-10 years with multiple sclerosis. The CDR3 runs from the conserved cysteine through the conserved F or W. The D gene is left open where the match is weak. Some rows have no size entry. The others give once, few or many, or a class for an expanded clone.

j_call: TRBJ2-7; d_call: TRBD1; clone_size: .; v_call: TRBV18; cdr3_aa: CASSPRRTGAYEQYF; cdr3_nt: TGTGCCAGCTCACCACGTAGGACAGGGGCCTACGAGCAGTACTTC
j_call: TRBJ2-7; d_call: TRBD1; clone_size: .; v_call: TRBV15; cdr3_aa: CATSRGTGGPYEQYF; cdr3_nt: TGTGCCACCAGCAGAGGGACAGGGGGGCCCTACGAGCAGTACTTC
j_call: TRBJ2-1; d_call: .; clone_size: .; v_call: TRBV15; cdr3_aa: CATAFGPSSYNEQFF; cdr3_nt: TGTGCCACCGCTTTTGGCCCTAGCTCCTACAATGAGCAGTTCTTC
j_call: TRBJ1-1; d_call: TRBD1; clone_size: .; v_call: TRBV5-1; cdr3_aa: CASSSQGEEAFF; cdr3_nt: TGCGCCAGCAGCTCCCAGGGGGAGGAAGCTTTCTTT
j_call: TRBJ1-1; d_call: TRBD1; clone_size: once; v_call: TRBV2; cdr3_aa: CASSDGQGAYTEAFF; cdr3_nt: TGTGCCAGCAGTGATGGACAGGGGGCGTACACTGAAGCTTTCTTT
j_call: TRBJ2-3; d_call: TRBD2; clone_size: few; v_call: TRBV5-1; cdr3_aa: CASSLESGGPSDTQYF; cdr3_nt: TGCGCCAGCAGCCTGGAGTCGGGGGGACCATCAGATACGCAGTATTTT
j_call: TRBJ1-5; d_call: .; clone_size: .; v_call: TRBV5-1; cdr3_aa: CASSLGTASNQPRHF; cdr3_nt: TGCGCCAGCAGCTTGGGGACAGCCAGCAATCAGCCCCGGCATTTT
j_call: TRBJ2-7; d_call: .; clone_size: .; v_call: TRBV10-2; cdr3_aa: CASTQSYEQYF; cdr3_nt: TGCGCCAGCACTCAGAGCTACGAGCAGTACTTC
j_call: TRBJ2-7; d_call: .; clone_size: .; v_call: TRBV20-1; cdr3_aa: CSAHGGASASRHEQYF; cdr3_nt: TGCAGTGCTCATGGGGGAGCAAGCGCAAGCCGGCACGAGCAGTACTTC
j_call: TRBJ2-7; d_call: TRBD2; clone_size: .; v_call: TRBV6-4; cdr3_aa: CASSAFWASGSIYEQYF; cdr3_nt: TGTGCCAGCAGTGCTTTTTGGGCTAGCGGGAGCATCTACGAGCAGTACTTC
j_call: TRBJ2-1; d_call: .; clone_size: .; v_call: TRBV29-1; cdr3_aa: CSVDAGDNEQFF; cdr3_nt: TGCAGCGTTGATGCCGGTGACAATGAGCAGTTCTTC
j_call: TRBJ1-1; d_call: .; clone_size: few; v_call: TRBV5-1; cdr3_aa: CASSLAPAETEAFF; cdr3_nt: TGCGCCAGCAGCTTGGCCCCCGCGGAGACTGAAGCTTTCTTT
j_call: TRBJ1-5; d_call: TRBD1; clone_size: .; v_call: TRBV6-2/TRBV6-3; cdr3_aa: CASSNTGGWSNQPQHF; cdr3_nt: TGTGCCAGCAGCAACACAGGGGGATGGAGCAATCAGCCCCAGCATTTT
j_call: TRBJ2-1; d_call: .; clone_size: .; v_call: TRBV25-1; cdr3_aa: CASSESGRLHNEQFF; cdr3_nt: TGTGCCAGCAGTGAATCCGGGAGACTACACAATGAGCAGTTCTTC
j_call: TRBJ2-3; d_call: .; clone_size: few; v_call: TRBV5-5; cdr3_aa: CASSSGTQQYF; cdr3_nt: TGTGCCAGCAGCTCCGGGACCCAGCAGTATTTT
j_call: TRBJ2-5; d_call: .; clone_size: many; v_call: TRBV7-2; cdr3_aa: CASSLRQEETQYF; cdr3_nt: TGTGCCAGCAGCTTAAGGCAGGAAGAGACCCAGTACTTC
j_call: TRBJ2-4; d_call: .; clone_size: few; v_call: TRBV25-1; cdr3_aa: CASRSSTRAKNIQYF; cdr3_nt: TGTGCCAGCAGGAGTTCCACGAGAGCCAAAAACATTCAGTACTTC
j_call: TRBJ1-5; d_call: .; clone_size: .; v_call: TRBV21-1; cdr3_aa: CASSKGGWRRGSNQPQHF; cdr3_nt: TGTGCCAGCAGCAAAGGAGGTTGGAGGAGGGGATCGAATCAGCCCCAGCATTTT
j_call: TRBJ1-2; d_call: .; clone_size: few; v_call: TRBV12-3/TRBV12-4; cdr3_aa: CASSSSTRFVTGYTF; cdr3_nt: TGTGCCAGCAGCTCTTCGACACGGTTCGTTACAGGCTACACCTTC
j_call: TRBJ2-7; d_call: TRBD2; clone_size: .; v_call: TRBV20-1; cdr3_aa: CSASNIETSGSYEQYF; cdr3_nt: TGCAGTGCTTCGAACATCGAGACTAGCGGAAGTTACGAGCAGTACTTC
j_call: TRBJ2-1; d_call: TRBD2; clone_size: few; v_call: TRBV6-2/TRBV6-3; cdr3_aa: CASSYGRGGYEQFF; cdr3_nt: TGTGCCAGCAGTTACGGGAGGGGAGGTTATGAGCAGTTCTTC
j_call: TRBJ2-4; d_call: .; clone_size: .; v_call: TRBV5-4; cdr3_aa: CASSFAGGRGNIQYF; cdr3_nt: TGTGCCAGCAGTTTCGCTGGGGGGCGAGGAAACATTCAGTACTTC
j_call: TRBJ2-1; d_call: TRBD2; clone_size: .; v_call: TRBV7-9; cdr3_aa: CASSPATSGMFINEQFF; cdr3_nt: TGTGCCAGCAGCCCAGCGACTAGCGGGATGTTTATCAATGAGCAGTTCTTC
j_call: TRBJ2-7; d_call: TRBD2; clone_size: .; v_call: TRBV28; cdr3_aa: CASSLAGEMYEQYF; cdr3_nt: TGTGCCAGCAGTTTAGCGGGGGAGATGTACGAGCAGTACTTC
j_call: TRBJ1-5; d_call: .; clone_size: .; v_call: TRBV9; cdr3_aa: CASSVGTSGTQHF; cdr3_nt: TGTGCCAGCAGCGTAGGGACATCCGGTACCCAGCATTTT
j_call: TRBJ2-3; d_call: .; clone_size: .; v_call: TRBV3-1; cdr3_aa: CASSQDPWTESTDTQYF; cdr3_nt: TGTGCCAGCAGCCAAGATCCCTGGACGGAAAGCACAGATACGCAGTATTTT